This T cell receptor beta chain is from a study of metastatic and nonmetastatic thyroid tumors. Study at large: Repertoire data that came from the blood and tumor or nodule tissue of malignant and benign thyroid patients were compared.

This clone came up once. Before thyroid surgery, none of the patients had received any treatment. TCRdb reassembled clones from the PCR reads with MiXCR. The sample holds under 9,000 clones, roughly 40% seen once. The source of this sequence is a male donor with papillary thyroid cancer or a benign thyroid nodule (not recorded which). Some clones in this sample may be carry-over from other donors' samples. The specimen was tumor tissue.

For the CDR3, the DNA is TGTGCCAGCAGACTCGCCCCCGCCGGGGAGACCACTGAAGCTTTCTTT. Translating gives CASRLAPAGETTEAFF. The chain is built from TRBV11-1 and TRBJ1-1; D uncertain. The CDR3 totals 16 residues. Germline CDR1 and CDR2: SGHAT and FQDESV (reference sequence). Trimming pared 6 bases from V and 4 bases from J, leaving 21 bases between. Combining the CDR3 with reference TRBV11-1 and TRBJ1-1 gives the whole variable domain EAEVAQSPRYKITEKSQAVAFWCDPISGHATLYWYRQILGQGPELLVQFQDESVVDDSQLPKDRFSAERLKGVDSTLKIQPAELGDSAMYLCASRLAPAGETTEAFFGQGTRLTVV.